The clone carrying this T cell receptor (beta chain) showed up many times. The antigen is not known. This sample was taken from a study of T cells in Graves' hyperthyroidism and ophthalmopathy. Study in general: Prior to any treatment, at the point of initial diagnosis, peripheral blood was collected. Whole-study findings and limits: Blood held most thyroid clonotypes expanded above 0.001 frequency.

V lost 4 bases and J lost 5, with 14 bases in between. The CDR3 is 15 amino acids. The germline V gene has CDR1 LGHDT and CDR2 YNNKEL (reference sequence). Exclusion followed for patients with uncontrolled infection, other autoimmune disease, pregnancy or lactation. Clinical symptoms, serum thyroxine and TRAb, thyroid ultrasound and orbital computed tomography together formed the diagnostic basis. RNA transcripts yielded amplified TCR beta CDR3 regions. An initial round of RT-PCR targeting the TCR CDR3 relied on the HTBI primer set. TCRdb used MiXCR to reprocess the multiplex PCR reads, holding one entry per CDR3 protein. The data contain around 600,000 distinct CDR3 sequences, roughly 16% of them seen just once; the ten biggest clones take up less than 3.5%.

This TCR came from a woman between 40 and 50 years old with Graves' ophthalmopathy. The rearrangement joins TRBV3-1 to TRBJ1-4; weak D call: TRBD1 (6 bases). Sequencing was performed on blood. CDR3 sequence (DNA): TGTGCCAGCAGCCCCTCCGGGACACGAAATGAAAAACTGTTTTTT. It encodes CASSPSGTRNEKLFF.